The following is a TCR beta chain sequence with its context. This specimen comes from a study of cytomegalovirus exposure and HLA in healthy donors. Those who donated were healthy bone marrow donors. 60 Vbeta and 13 Jbeta primers were used in PCR. Assay: immunoSEQ multiplex PCR; the TCRdb copy retains only in-frame clones and omits some. The table includes 170,000 or so clones, just under 80% detected once. Sequencing input: PBMCs. This receptor was taken from a woman aged 50 to 60 in good health and CMV-seropositive.

CDR3 nucleotide sequence: TGTGCCAGCAGCTTATTTAATCTAGCCAAAAACATTCAGTACTTC. Translating it yields CASSLFNLAKNIQYF. V gene TRBV5-6 combines with J gene TRBJ2-4, with unresolved D. CDR1 is SGHDT and CDR2 is YYEEEE in the germline V gene. The CDR3 has 15 residues. The V end lost 2 bases, the J end lost 0 bases, and 9 bases lay between the germline ends.